The sequence of this T cell receptor (beta chain) was determined in a study of TIL therapy for anti-PD-1-resistant metastatic lung cancer. The libraries were made with immunoSEQ v3. Profiling relied on immunoSEQ multiplex PCR, and the TCRdb table lists in-frame clones only, not all of them. The data contain approximately 57,000 clones, 80% to 90% of them singletons. Trimming cost V 7 bases and J 7 bases, with 14 bases left between them. CDR3 size: 14 residues. The germline gives CDR1 SEHNR, CDR2 FQNEAQ (reference sequence). Time point reported: pre-treatment sample, taken before nivolumab and TIL therapy.

Sequenced material: blood, taken at baseline. This TCR was recovered from a person aged 25-79 years with non-small cell lung cancer. The chain carries TRBV7-9 and TRBJ1-6; D unresolved. CDR3 in amino acids: CASNEVGGNSPLHF. The CDR3 nucleotides are TGTGCCAGCAACGAGGTTGGTGGGAATTCACCCCTCCACTTT.